Below, 30 T cell receptor beta chains from the same sample are listed, as sequenced in a study of blood T cell repertoires in COVID-19. Data came from immunoSEQ multiplex PCR; TCRdb stores just in-frame clones and leaves some out. This table has about 58,000 clones, around 85% appearing once. Sequenced input: peripheral blood. These receptors came from a man aged 35 to 55 with active COVID-19.

This sequence joins TRBV7-2 and TRBJ2-1; TRBD2 aligns across 8 bases. Trimming at V came to 4 bases and at J to 13 bases, leaving 9 bases not matched to a gene. In germline, CDR1 is SGHTA, CDR2 FQGNSA. This CDR3 has 13 amino acids. For the CDR3, the DNA is TGTGCCAGCAGCTCCCGCTTAGCGGGGTACCAGTTCTTC. Protein: CASSSRLAGYQFF.

The rearrangement links TRBV20-1 to TRBJ1-1; 7 bases map to TRBD1. The V segment lost 7 bases and the J segment 4 bases; nucleotides outside the gene matches: 3. This CDR3 contains 11 residues. From germline, CDR1 is DFQATT and CDR2 SNEGSKA (reference sequence). This CDR3 is CSVTGPTEAFF. The CDR3 DNA reads TGCAGTGTGACAGGGCCCACTGAAGCTTTCTTT.

This clone was found once. The chain recombines TRBV19 with TRBJ2-1, with TRBD2 identical over 14 bases. V shed 6 bases and J 8 bases; nucleotides not matched to a gene: 9. The CDR3 spans 16 residues. Germline values: CDR1 LNHDA, CDR2 SQIVND (reference sequence). In DNA, the CDR3 is TGTGCCAGTAGGGGCACGGGACTAGCGGGAGAGGATGAGCAGTTCTTC. Encoded protein: CASRGTGLAGEDEQFF.

The chain carries TRBV5-1 and TRBJ1-1, with 9 bases matching TRBD1. Germline values: CDR1 SGHRS, CDR2 YFSETQ. The ends lost 3 bases at V and 4 bases at J; junction bases unmatched: 7. The CDR3 has 15 residues. The CDR3 DNA is TGCGCCAGCAGCTCGCTACAGGGGGCAGGCACTGAAGCTTTCTTT. As protein: CASSSLQGAGTEAFF. Using reference TRBV5-1 and TRBJ1-1 for the parts outside the CDR3, the full variable domain is KAGVTQTPRYLIKTRGQQVTLSCSPISGHRSVSWYQQTPGQGLQFLFEYFSETQRNKGNFPGRFSGRQFSNSRSEMNVSTLELGDSALYLCASSSLQGAGTEAFFGQGTRLTVV.

V usage is TRBV19 and J usage is TRBJ2-1; D possibly corresponds to TRBD2 (5 bases). V shed 5 bases and J shed 7 bases, with 9 bases lying between them. Germline V lookup: CDR1 LNHDA, CDR2 SQIVND (reference sequence). The CDR3 runs 12 residues. The chain's CDR3 is CASSWGANEQFF. The CDR3, as DNA: TGTGCCAGTAGTTGGGGAGCTAATGAGCAGTTCTTC.

V and J are TRBV14 and TRBJ2-1; tentatively, D is TRBD2 (5 bases). CDR1 is SGHDN, CDR2 FVKESK, per germline. The CDR3 contains 14 residues. Trimming removed 0 bases from V and 8 bases from J, with 11 bases in between. CDR3 loop: CASSQDLRGYEQFF. The CDR3 region has the DNA TGTGCCAGCAGCCAAGACCTTCGGGGATATGAGCAGTTCTTC.

V is TRBV12-3 or TRBV12-4 and J is TRBJ1-5; no firm D call. The CDR3 sequence is 13 residues long. The ends were cut back, 2 bases at V and 3 bases at J, with 5 bases in the middle. The DNA of the CDR3 is TGTGCCAGCAGTTTAACACCCAATCAGCCCCAGCATTTT. Translating it yields CASSLTPNQPQHF.

The chain recombines TRBV28 with TRBJ2-1, with D uncertain. V lost 4 bases and J lost 5, with 15 bases in between. The CDR3 contains 15 residues. CDR1 and CDR2 (germline): MDHEN, SYDVKM. The DNA for the CDR3 is TGTGCCAGCAGTTGGGTGCTTACAGCCGACAATGAGCAGTTCTTC. It codes for CASSWVLTADNEQFF.

The gene calls are TRBV10-2 and TRBJ2-5; D gene ambiguous. This CDR3 has 12 residues. V shed 4 bases and J shed 2 bases, with 5 bases lying between them. The V gene's germline CDR1 is WSHSY and CDR2 SAAADI. CDR3: CASSAQQETQYF. CDR3 nucleotide sequence: TGCGCCAGCAGTGCACAGCAAGAGACCCAGTACTTC.

V is TRBV2 and J is TRBJ2-5; a possible D gene is TRBD2 (6 bases). Germline V gene lookup returns CDR1 SNHLY and CDR2 FYNNEI. This CDR3 is built from 15 residues. Deletions cut 8 bases from V and 4 bases from J, with 20 bases between. CDR3 protein: CASGRPGGAGETQYF. The CDR3 region has the DNA TGTGCCAGCGGACGCCCTGGCGGAGCGGGAGAGACCCAGTACTTC.

The rearrangement uses TRBV7-9 and TRBJ2-6; 7 bases align to TRBD1. The CDR3 contains 16 residues. Germline lookup yields CDR1 SEHNR and CDR2 FQNEAQ (reference sequence). Trimming took 5 bases from V and 4 from J; bases not matched to a gene: 8. The CDR3 region is CASSPSRGSGANVLTF. The CDR3 DNA is TGTGCCAGCAGCCCCAGCAGGGGGTCGGGGGCCAACGTCCTGACTTTC.

This clone showed up just once. This chain connects TRBV29-1 to TRBJ1-4; D is unclear. The CDR3 spans 14 residues. CDR1 and CDR2 (germline): SQVTM, ANQGSEA. V lost 4 bases and J lost 7, with 16 bases in between. The chain's CDR3 is CSVVKSLEGEKLFF. The DNA for the CDR3 is TGCAGCGTTGTTAAATCTCTGGAGGGTGAAAAACTGTTTTTT.

V gene TRBV28 combines with J gene TRBJ2-7; D unresolved. Germline loops: CDR1 MDHEN, CDR2 SYDVKM. The ends were cut back, 7 bases at V and 6 bases at J, with 19 bases in the middle. The CDR3 consists of 14 residues. CDR3 sequence: CASIRATPAVEQYF. The CDR3 coding sequence is TGTGCCAGCATTCGCGCGACACCCGCCGTCGAGCAGTACTTC.

The chain combines TRBV6-5 with TRBJ1-3; 10 bases line up with TRBD1. The CDR3 covers 15 residues. V shed 7 bases, J shed 1 base, and the junction held 4 bases outside the gene matches. Germline V gene data show CDR1 as MNHEY and CDR2 as SVGAGI. The CDR3 DNA sequence: TGTGCCAGCACCGGGACAGGGGAATCTGGAAACACCATATATTTT. Encoded protein: CASTGTGESGNTIYF.

The chain carries TRBV9 and TRBJ2-1, with a weak D call TRBD1 (5 bases). Between the trimmed V and J ends, which lost 0 bases and 0 bases, there was a span of 7 bases. CDR3 length: 15 amino acids. Looked up from germline, CDR1 is SGDLS and CDR2 is YYNGEE. The CDR3 nucleotides read TGTGCCAGCAGCGTAGAGGGGCGCTCCTACAATGAGCAGTTCTTC. As protein: CASSVEGRSYNEQFF.

This clone was seen a few times. The chain has TRBV11-2 and TRBJ2-2, with D perhaps TRBD1 (5 bases). Germline CDR1 is SGHAT and CDR2 is FQNNGV. The CDR3 runs 12 residues. Trimming shortened V by 2 bases and J by 7 bases, and 5 bases separated the two germline ends. CDR3 bases: TGTGCCAGCAGCTTACAGGGCGGGGAGCTGTTTTTT. Protein: CASSLQGGELFF.

V and J are TRBV10-3 and TRBJ2-3; 8 bases fit TRBD1. V was clipped by 6 bases and J by 3 bases; unmatched bases: 8. This CDR3 spans 15 amino acids. Germline loops: CDR1 ENHRY, CDR2 SYGVKD. The CDR3 region has the DNA TGTGCCATCAGGGACAGGGTACAGGGGACAGATACGCAGTATTTT. It encodes CAIRDRVQGTDTQYF.

The rearrangement uses TRBV6-5 and TRBJ1-2; D gene ambiguous. V dropped 6 bases and J dropped 6 bases, with 14 bases sitting between them. This CDR3 has 13 residues. Germline CDR1 reads MNHEY; CDR2 reads SVGAGI. CDR3 region: CASSPRRMDGYTF. CDR3 DNA sequence: TGTGCCAGCAGCCCGAGGAGGATGGATGGCTACACCTTC.

V is TRBV6-1 and J is TRBJ1-4; D perhaps matches TRBD1 (5 bases). Germline V gene data show CDR1 as MNHNS and CDR2 as SASEGT. V was pared by 2 bases and J by 7 bases, with 20 bases between. This CDR3 contains 17 residues. In DNA, the CDR3 is TGTGCCAGCAGTGAATCGGCCTCGGCCAGGGCAACTGAAAAACTGTTTTTT. This gives the protein CASSESASARATEKLFF.

The chain joins TRBV27 to TRBJ1-1, with D uncertain. The CDR3 sequence is 14 residues long. Trimming stripped 7 bases from V and 0 bases from J, with 12 bases between. In germline, CDR1 is MNHEY, CDR2 SMNVEV (reference sequence). The CDR3 sequence: CASTSVGMNTEAFF. CDR3 nucleotides: TGTGCCAGCACTTCAGTGGGCATGAACACTGAAGCTTTCTTT.

V and J are TRBV5-5 and TRBJ1-4, with 11 nucleotides matching TRBD1. The CDR3 has 15 amino acids. CDR1 is SGHKS and CDR2 is YYEKEE in the germline V gene (reference sequence). The J segment lost 7 bases and the V segment lost 5 bases, leaving 7 bases of the junction unmatched. This CDR3 is CASSLPGQGVEKLFF. CDR3 DNA sequence: TGTGCCAGCAGTCTCCCGGGACAGGGGGTTGAAAAACTGTTTTTT. The complete variable domain, with remaining parts taken from reference TRBV5-5 and TRBJ1-4, reads DAGVTQSPTHLIKTRGQQVTLRCSPISGHKSVSWYQQVLGQGPQFIFQYYEKEERGRGNFPDRFSARQFPNYSSELNVNALLLGDSALYLCASSLPGQGVEKLFFGSGTQLSVL.

J is TRBJ2-2 and V is TRBV19; 11 bases fit TRBD2. Germline values: CDR1 LNHDA, CDR2 SQIVND (reference sequence). V gave up 5 bases and J gave up 0 bases; unmatched junction bases: 11. There are 19 residues in the CDR3. The CDR3 DNA sequence: TGTGCCAGTAGTCTCTTTCGCCTAGCGGGAGGCACGAACACCGGGGAGCTGTTTTTT. This gives the protein CASSLFRLAGGTNTGELFF. Variable domain in full (rest from reference TRBV19 and TRBJ2-2): DGGITQSPKYLFRKEGQNVTLSCEQNLNHDAMYWYRQDPGQGLRLIYYSQIVNDFQKGDIAEGYSVSREKKESFPLTVTSAQKNPTAFYLCASSLFRLAGGTNTGELFFGEGSRLTVL.

The V call is TRBV30, the J call TRBJ2-1; tentative D call: TRBD2 (6 bases). The CDR3 length is 11 residues. With 8 bases removed from V and 6 bases from J, the gap between germline ends came to 11 bases. Germline V gene data show CDR1 as GTSNPN and CDR2 as SVGIG (reference sequence). The CDR3 loop is CAERGGNEQFF. The CDR3 coding sequence is TGTGCCGAACGGGGAGGCAATGAGCAGTTCTTC. Using reference TRBV30 and TRBJ2-1 for the parts outside the CDR3, the full variable domain is SQTIHQWPATLVQPVGSPLSLECTVEGTSNPNLYWYRQAAGRGLQLLFYSVGIGQISSEVPQNLSASRPQDRQFILSSKKLLLSDSGFYLCAERGGNEQFFGPGTRLTVL.

This rearrangement joins TRBV11-3 to TRBJ2-1; the D gene is possibly TRBD1 (5 bases). CDR1 is SGHNT and CDR2 is YENEEA in the germline V gene. V shed 2 bases and J shed 9 bases, with 17 bases lying between them. The CDR3 is 15 residues long. CDR3 nucleotides: TGTGCCAGCAGCTTAAGAGGTGGCAGTGGGGCTGAGCAGTTCTTC. This codes for CASSLRGGSGAEQFF.

The gene calls are TRBV10-1 and TRBJ2-7; the match to TRBD1 covers 8 bases. Unmatched junction bases numbered 6, after V lost 3 bases and J lost 2 bases. In germline, CDR1 is WNHNN, CDR2 SYGVQD (reference sequence). CDR3 length: 15 residues. CDR3 protein: CASSDPGTGAYEQYF. The CDR3 DNA sequence: TGCGCCAGCAGTGACCCCGGGACAGGAGCCTACGAGCAGTACTTC.

The chain employs TRBV29-1 and TRBJ2-3; 10 bases fit TRBD2. This CDR3 is 15 amino acids long. The V segment lost 8 bases and the J segment 7 bases; nucleotides outside the gene matches: 15. Germline CDR1 SQVTM, CDR2 ANQGSEA. The CDR3 region has the DNA TGCAGCTCCCCAGGAGCGGGAGGGCCCTCACATACGCAGTATTTT. Protein: CSSPGAGGPSHTQYF.

The rearrangement links TRBV28 to TRBJ2-6; possibly TRBD1 for D (6 bases). Germline V gene lookup returns CDR1 MDHEN and CDR2 SYDVKM. This CDR3 is built from 16 residues. V was cut by 5 bases and J by 0 bases, with 11 bases left in between. The DNA for the CDR3 is TGTGCCAGCAGTCCCTGGACAGTCTCTGGGGCCAACGTCCTGACTTTC. It codes for CASSPWTVSGANVLTF.

The V gene is TRBV9, the J gene TRBJ2-7; D perhaps matches TRBD2 (6 bases). The CDR3 is 13 amino acids. Trimming pared 4 bases from V and 6 bases from J, leaving 14 bases between. Per germline, CDR1 SGDLS and CDR2 YYNGEE. CDR3 nucleotide sequence: TGTGCCAGCAGCCCCGGCGGTAGCGGCGAGCAGTACTTC. It encodes CASSPGGSGEQYF.

The J gene is TRBJ1-4, the V gene TRBV29-1; D might be TRBD1 (6 bases). The CDR3 is 14 residues long. Germline V gene sequence: CDR1 SQVTM, CDR2 ANQGSEA. Trimming shortened V by 7 bases and J by 8 bases, and 20 bases separated the two germline ends. CDR3 DNA: TGCAGCGCGGGGGAACCAGGGGCAGGGGAAAAACTGTTTTTT. It encodes CSAGEPGAGEKLFF.

The chain couples TRBV2 to TRBJ2-5; 7 bases are a match to TRBD2. Trimming cost V 4 bases and J 2 bases; bases outside gene matches: 16. Germline assignment: CDR1 SNHLY and CDR2 FYNNEI. CDR3 length: 18 amino acids. DNA for the CDR3: TGTGCCAGCAGTGTTGCGGCTAGCGGCCCCACTGGGCAAGAGACCCAGTACTTC. It specifies CASSVAASGPTGQETQYF.